Listed below are T cell receptor beta chains from one sample, sequenced in a study of T cells in Graves' hyperthyroidism and ophthalmopathy. TCRdb processed the multiplex PCR reads anew with MiXCR; each CDR3 protein has one entry. Of about 300,000 distinct CDR3 sequences detected, roughly 17% appear once; the ten largest clones hold around 35%. The sample consisted of blood. These receptors were taken from a man aged 25 to 45 with Graves' hyperthyroidism. Each CDR3 is given with its conserved first and last residue. A D gene is named only where the DNA matches it firmly. Size is omitted from some rows. Given values are once, few, many or a class for expanded clones.

CDR3aa	CDR3nt	d_gene	j_gene	abundance	v_gene
CASSPRDRATDTQYF	TGTGCCAGCAGCCCCCGGGACAGAGCCACAGATACGCAGTATTTT	TRBD1	TRBJ2-3	.	TRBV12-3/TRBV12-4
CSAREGVEQYF	TGCAGTGCTAGAGAAGGGGTCGAGCAGTACTTC	.	TRBJ2-7	few	TRBV20-1
CAISDLHPGLAGGGELFF	TGTGCCATCAGTGATTTGCATCCGGGACTAGCAGGGGGCGGGGAGCTGTTTTTT	TRBD2	TRBJ2-2	.	TRBV10-3
CASSEGERYGYTF	TGTGCCAGCAGTGAGGGGGAGAGGTATGGCTACACCTTC	.	TRBJ1-2	many	TRBV2
CASSLLRGLSGNTIYF	TGTGCCAGCAGTTTATTGCGCGGCCTCTCTGGAAACACCATATATTTT	.	TRBJ1-3	many	TRBV28
CASSQQGLQETQYF	TGTGCCAGCAGTCAACAGGGACTCCAAGAGACCCAGTACTTC	.	TRBJ2-5	many	TRBV28
CASSVGDGVWDGYTF	TGTGCCAGCAGCGTAGGGGACGGAGTCTGGGATGGCTACACCTTC	.	TRBJ1-2	few	TRBV9
CASSTPGVGEQYF	TGTGCCAGCAGCACCCCCGGGGTCGGCGAGCAGTACTTC	.	TRBJ2-7	.	TRBV7-9
CASSLGPLGEQYF	TGTGCCAGCAGCTTAGGACCCCTTGGGGAGCAGTACTTC	.	TRBJ2-7	many	TRBV5-6
CAISESTGQSYEQYF	TGTGCCATCAGTGAGTCCACAGGACAATCCTACGAGCAGTACTTC	.	TRBJ2-7	few	TRBV10-3
CASSWTGTGGTDTQYF	TGTGCCAGCAGTTGGACCGGGACAGGGGGGACAGATACGCAGTATTTT	TRBD1	TRBJ2-3	.	TRBV12-3/TRBV12-4
CASSFSPGGSGDTQYF	TGTGCCAGCAGCTTCTCCCCAGGAGGGTCGGGAGATACGCAGTATTTT	.	TRBJ2-3	many	TRBV9
CAISEGGFSYEQYF	TGTGCCATCAGTGAGGGGGGATTTAGCTACGAGCAGTACTTC	.	TRBJ2-7	many	TRBV10-3
CASGPRDISYEQYF	TGTGCTAGTGGTCCCCGGGACATCTCCTACGAGCAGTACTTC	.	TRBJ2-7	many	TRBV12-5
CASSRTSGSYNEQFF	TGTGCCAGCAGTCGGACTAGCGGGTCGTACAATGAGCAGTTCTTC	TRBD2	TRBJ2-1	many	TRBV12-3/TRBV12-4
CASSTGTISDTQYF	TGTGCCAGCAGCACCGGGACTATTTCAGATACGCAGTATTTT	TRBD2	TRBJ2-3	.	TRBV5-1
CASSLTGLVFPNEQFF	TGTGCCAGCAGCCTAACCGGTCTGGTCTTTCCAAATGAGCAGTTCTTC	.	TRBJ2-1	few	TRBV7-3
CASTPEETQYF	TGTGCCAGCACTCCAGAAGAGACCCAGTACTTC	.	TRBJ2-5	few	TRBV6-1
CAWSVPDRSRLGEQFF	TGTGCCTGGAGTGTCCCGGACCGATCAAGGCTGGGAGAGCAGTTCTTC	.	TRBJ2-1	many	TRBV30
CSAGTSGNTGELFF	TGCAGTGCTGGGACTAGCGGGAACACCGGGGAGCTGTTTTTT	TRBD2	TRBJ2-2	.	TRBV20-1
CASRGTEPLAVQETQYF	TGTGCCAGCAGGGGGACAGAGCCCTTAGCGGTTCAAGAGACCCAGTACTTC	.	TRBJ2-5	few	TRBV27
CASSSQGARNEQFF	TGTGCCAGCAGCTCCCAGGGGGCGCGCAATGAGCAGTTCTTC	TRBD1	TRBJ2-1	.	TRBV7-2
CASLGEREQFF	TGTGCCAGCCTAGGGGAACGGGAGCAGTTCTTC	.	TRBJ2-1	.	TRBV28